These 21 T cell receptor beta chains were all obtained from the same sample, sequenced in a study of molecular identifiers for immune sequencing clone quantification. Each CDR3 protein gets one entry after TCRdb re-called the PCR reads with MiXCR. Among 350,000 or so distinct CDR3 sequences listed, over 20% were seen once. What was sequenced was naive CD8+ T cells from blood, with Jurkat cell RNA spiked in. Regarding subset: FACS-sorted CD8+CD4-CCR7+CD45RA+ naive T cells. Source of these receptors: a human donor in good health. Some libraries in this study had Jurkat cell RNA spiked in.

This clonotype was counted ten times or more. V usage is TRBV3-1 and J usage is TRBJ1-1; TRBD1 is a possible D gene (5 bases). This CDR3 region has 12 residues. The ends were cut back, 3 bases at V and 6 bases at J, with 8 bases in the middle. The germline V gene encodes CDR1 LGHDT and CDR2 YNNKEL (reference sequence). The CDR3 loop is CASSHGGAEAFF. CDR3 bases: TGTGCCAGCAGCCATGGGGGGGCTGAAGCTTTCTTT.

Concerning this clonotype: The junction differs from germline at one of its ends, possibly a read error. The DNA for the CDR3 is TGTGCCAGCAGCGGCGCCTTGGACTCCTACAATGGGCAGTTCTTC. This translates into CASSGALDSYNGQFF. The rearrangement links TRBV11-2 to TRBJ2-1; tentative D call: TRBD2 (5 bases). CDR3 length: 15 amino acids. Germline V lookup: CDR1 SGHAT, CDR2 FQNNGV.

As to this clonotype: A much larger clone differs by one base, so this may be a read error. J is TRBJ2-3 and V is TRBV4-3; a weak D match, TRBD2 (6 bases). V lost 4 bases and J lost 1, with 12 bases in between. CDR3 size: 15 residues. Per the germline V gene, CDR1 is LGHNA and CDR2 is YSLEER. The CDR3 DNA reads as TGCGCCAGCAGCCGAGGGACTTTGGGCACAGATACGCAGTATTTT. This gives the protein CASSRGTLGTDTQYF.

This clonotype was seen a single time. This may be a read error: a much more frequent sequence differs by one nucleotide. This chain links TRBV7-2 with TRBJ2-1; D call uncertain. Deletions cut 5 bases from V and 1 base from J, with 9 bases between. Looked up from germline, CDR1 is SGHTA and CDR2 is FQGNSA. The CDR3 length is 14 residues. The CDR3 DNA reads as TGTGCCAGCAGCCCTCGATTATCCTACAATGAGCAGTTCTTC. Translating gives CASSPRLSYNEQFF.

This clonotype was seen at least ten times. The V call is TRBV30, the J call TRBJ1-3, with 9 positions matching TRBD1. V shed 7 bases, J shed 2 bases, and the junction held 3 bases outside the gene matches. There are 13 residues in the CDR3. CDR1 is GTSNPN and CDR2 is SVGIG in the germline V gene (reference sequence). CDR3 protein: CASTGGTGNTIYF. DNA for the CDR3: TGTGCCTCAACAGGGGGCACTGGAAACACCATATATTTT.

This clonotype appeared many times. The J gene is TRBJ1-1, the V gene TRBV13, with D unclear. CDR3 length: 14 amino acids. The germline V gene encodes CDR1 PRHDT and CDR2 FYEKMQ (reference sequence). V dropped 6 bases and J dropped 0 bases, with 11 bases sitting between them. DNA for the CDR3: TGTGCCAGCAGGACCGGGGTCATGAACACTGAAGCTTTCTTT. It encodes CASRTGVMNTEAFF.

In this sample, this clonotype turned up a few times. One end of the junction varies from germline; a read error may be responsible. The chain uses TRBV5-3 and TRBJ2-2; 8 nucleotides line up with TRBD2. TRBV5-3 carries the ORF label, with uncertain function. This CDR3 region has 15 residues. CDR3 coding DNA: TGTGCCAGCAGCTTGCGGGGGGCGGACACCGGGGAGCTGTTTTTT. Encoded protein: CASSLRGADTGELFF.

This clonotype has a count of ten or more. V gene TRBV4-2 combines with J gene TRBJ2-3; D remains unclear. The CDR3 extends over 14 amino acids. The germline CDR1 and CDR2 sequences are LGHNA and YNFKEQ. Trimming stripped 1 base from V and 3 bases from J, with 8 bases between. CDR3 in amino acids: CASSQVQGTDTQYF. CDR3 DNA: TGTGCCAGCAGCCAAGTTCAAGGAACAGATACGCAGTATTTT.

Remarks on this clonotype: Mismatch with germline at one junction end may stem from a read error. The V gene is TRBV4-3, the J gene TRBJ1-5; D is ambiguous. CDR1 and CDR2 from the germline V gene are LGHNA and YSLEER. The CDR3 is made up of 16 amino acids. The CDR3 loop reads CASSQDRSGSSQPQHF. CDR3 DNA sequence: TGCGCCAGCAGCCAAGATCGCTCGGGGAGCAGTCAGCCCCAGCATTTT.

On this clonotype: A read error may be the cause here, since a much bigger clone is one base away. The chain is built from TRBV12-3 or TRBV12-4 and TRBJ2-6; 8 bases line up with TRBD2. CDR3 length: 16 residues. Written as DNA, the CDR3 is TGTGCCAGCAGTACCACAGGGACTAGTGGGGCCAACGTCCAGACTTTC. This sequence encodes CASSTTGTSGANVQTF.

This clonotype has just a few counts. Germline and junction disagree at one end, which may indicate a read error. The genes are TRBV29-1 and TRBJ2-3; TRBD1 is a possible D gene (5 bases). The CDR3 runs 13 residues. In germline, CDR1 is SQVTM, CDR2 ANQGSEA. Here the CDR3 reads CSVEEVGTGTQYF. Written as DNA, the CDR3 is TGCAGCGTTGAAGAGGTGGGCACAGGTACGCAGTATTTT.

This clonotype came up many times. The CDR3 loop is CASSLWGGATEAFF. The CDR3 nucleotides read TGTGCCAGCAGCTTGTGGGGTGGAGCGACTGAAGCTTTCTTT. The chain has TRBV5-4 and TRBJ1-1; D not resolved. Germline CDR1 SGHNT, CDR2 YYREEE (reference sequence). The CDR3 spans 14 residues. The V and J ends lost 1 base and 5 bases respectively, with 12 bases between them. The whole variable domain, filled in from reference TRBV5-4 and TRBJ1-1, reads ETGVTQSPTHLIKTRGQQVTLRCSSQSGHNTVSWYQQALGQGPQFIFQYYREEENGRGNFPPRFSGLQFPNYSSELNVNALELDDSALYLCASSLWGGATEAFFGQGTRLTVV.

Concerning this clonotype itself: A read error is possible here, since a much larger clone lies one base away. Since the CDR3 does not end with the conserved phenylalanine or tryptophan, this likely comes from a read error. V is TRBV4-1 and J is TRBJ1-1; perhaps TRBD1 as D (5 bases). V lost 0 bases and J lost 11, with 16 bases in between. From germline, CDR1 is MGHRA and CDR2 YSYEKL. This CDR3 has 14 residues. CDR3 DNA sequence: TGCGCCAGCAGCCAAGATGACAGTGCGGGGGAGGCTTTCTCT. Residues: CASSQDDSAGEAFS.

This clonotype was seen at least ten times. This sequence joins TRBV28 and TRBJ1-5; maybe TRBD1 (6 bases). V dropped 10 bases and J dropped 9 bases, with 22 bases sitting between them. The CDR3 consists of 14 residues. The germline gives CDR1 MDHEN, CDR2 SYDVKM. CDR3 loop: CATQWRGALLPQHF. The DNA for the CDR3 is TGTGCCACCCAGTGGAGGGGGGCTCTTCTGCCCCAGCATTTT. Drawing the rest from reference TRBV28 and TRBJ1-5, the complete variable domain is DVKVTQSSRYLVKRTGEKVFLECVQDMDHENMFWYRQDPGLGLRLIYFSYDVKMKEKGDIPEGYSVSREKKERFSLILESASTNQTSMYLCATQWRGALLPQHFGDGTRLSIL.

On this clonotype itself: The germline gene is not matched at one end of the junction; a read error may be the cause. The V and J genes are TRBV19 and TRBJ1-5; perhaps TRBD1 as D (5 bases). The CDR3 is made up of 12 amino acids. CDR1 and CDR2 from the germline V gene are LNHDA and SQIVND (reference sequence). CDR3 loop: CASSMWGQPQRF. For the CDR3, the DNA is TGTGCCAGTAGTATGTGGGGCCAGCCCCAGCGTTTT.

This clonotype occurred a few times. The CDR3 region is CASSPTLTSEQHRRETQYF. The CDR3, as DNA: TGCGCCAGCAGCCCAACCCTGACATCTGAGCAACATCGAAGGGAGACCCAGTACTTC. The chain recombines TRBV4-3 with TRBJ2-5; D not resolved. The germline V gene encodes CDR1 LGHNA and CDR2 YSLEER. Trimming took off 4 bases at V and 5 bases at J, with 29 bases between the two ends. The length of the CDR3 is 19 residues.

As regards this clonotype: A much larger clone differs from this one at a single base, so this may be a read error. The chain employs TRBV14 and TRBJ2-7; 8 bases map to TRBD1. Unmatched junction bases numbered 3, after V lost 2 bases and J lost 0 bases. CDR1 and CDR2 (germline): SGHDN, FVKESK. The CDR3 sequence is 15 residues long. The CDR3 is CASSQRDRTSYEQYF. Written as DNA, the CDR3 is TGTGCCAGCAGCCAACGGGACAGGACCTCCTACGAGCAGTACTTC.

This clonotype was observed at least ten times. The rearrangement links TRBV11-1 to TRBJ2-7; D ambiguous. Germline CDR1 and CDR2: SGHAT and FQDESV (reference sequence). CDR3 length equals 12 residues. V lost 5 bases and J 3 bases, leaving 8 bases between the germline ends. The CDR3 DNA follows: TGTGCCAGCAGCCCATCCCACTACGAGCAGTACTTC. It is translated as CASSPSHYEQYF.

This clonotype appeared many times. The chain combines TRBV13 with TRBJ1-5, with D maybe TRBD1 (6 bases). CDR1 is PRHDT and CDR2 is FYEKMQ in the germline V gene (reference sequence). CDR3 length: 14 amino acids. Trimming shortened V by 5 bases and J by 4 bases, and 12 bases separated the two germline ends. CDR3 protein: CASSPGQLNQPQHF. The DNA for the CDR3 is TGTGCCAGCAGCCCTGGACAGTTAAATCAGCCCCAGCATTTT.

In the case of this clonotype: A much bigger clone sits one base away, suggesting this may be a read error. The V gene is TRBV6-6, the J gene TRBJ2-5; the match to TRBD1 covers 8 bases. This CDR3 comprises 15 residues. With 6 bases clipped from V and 1 base from J, the junction kept 7 bases outside the gene matches. CDR1 and CDR2 from the germline V gene are MNHNY and SVGAGI (reference sequence). This chain's CDR3 is CASRRDRHGQETQYF. CDR3 in DNA: TGTGCCAGCAGGCGGGACAGGCACGGCCAAGAGACCCAGTACTTC.

This clonotype was observed a few times. The chain employs TRBV5-4 and TRBJ2-1; 7 nucleotides align to TRBD2. CDR3 length equals 17 residues. The V and J ends lost 1 base and 3 bases, in that order; junction bases with no gene match: 10. CDR1 is SGHNT and CDR2 is YYREEE in the germline V gene (reference sequence). CDR3 in amino acids: CASSLRYGGSFYNEQFF. The CDR3 coding sequence is TGTGCCAGCAGCTTGAGGTATGGCGGGAGCTTCTACAATGAGCAGTTCTTC.